Listed below are T cell receptor beta chains from one sample, sequenced in a study of CD8 T cells in Susac syndrome. TCRdb recomputed calls from the immunoSEQ multiplex PCR reads with MiXCR, one row per CDR3 protein. The repertoire has about 120,000 distinct CDR3 sequences, 94% of them found once; the top ten carry 0.095% to 0.1%. Source material: CD4+ T cells from PBMCs. The receptors stem from a human donor in good health. Each CDR3 is given with its conserved first and last residue. A D gene is named only where the DNA matches it firmly. Size values are once, few and many counts, or a class for expanded clones, and some rows have none.

>-|TRBV7-8|-|TRBJ2-2
TGTGCCAGCAGCTTATCGGCGGTCCGTATTGGGGAGCTGTTTTTT
CASSLSAVRIGELFF
>TRBD1|TRBV30|few|TRBJ2-5
TGTGCCTGGAGTGTACGACAGGGGACCCAGTACTTC
CAWSVRQGTQYF
>-|TRBV5-1|-|TRBJ2-2
TGCGCCAGCAGCGGGCCCGACACCGGGGAGCTGTTTTTT
CASSGPDTGELFF
>-|TRBV7-2|-|TRBJ2-5
TGTGCCAGCAGCCCCCGCGGGACAGATTGGGAGACCCAGTACTTC
CASSPRGTDWETQYF
>-|TRBV12-3/TRBV12-4|-|TRBJ2-7
TGTGCCAGCAGTAACACCTTCAGCGGGTCCGAGCAGTACTTC
CASSNTFSGSEQYF
>-|TRBV6-2/TRBV6-3|-|TRBJ2-1
TGTGCCAGCAGTTACAGGGGCTTCGTGGGCAATGAGCAGTTCTTC
CASSYRGFVGNEQFF
>TRBD1|TRBV2|-|TRBJ1-1
TGTGCCAGCAGTCAGGGGACAGGGAACACTGAAGCTTTCTTT
CASSQGTGNTEAFF
>-|TRBV2|-|TRBJ1-5
TGTGCCAGCAGTGACACAGGGATGAGGCAGCCCCAGCATTTT
CASSDTGMRQPQHF
>-|TRBV20-1|-|TRBJ2-2
TGCAGTGCTAGAGATCGTAGGACTCCTAACACCGGGGAGCTGTTTTTT
CSARDRRTPNTGELFF
>-|TRBV30|-|TRBJ2-5
TGTGCCTGGAGTAGGCTCGGGACCCAGTACTTC
CAWSRLGTQYF
>TRBD1|TRBV5-1|-|TRBJ1-1
TGCGCCAGCAGCTCGGGACAGGAGAACACTGAAGCTTTCTTT
CASSSGQENTEAFF
>-|TRBV28|-|TRBJ1-2
TGTGCCAGCACACCTCCGGACGGTAACTATGGCTACACCTTC
CASTPPDGNYGYTF
>TRBD2|TRBV6-6|-|TRBJ2-2
TGTGCCAGCTCCCCCCAACTAGCGGGGACCACCGGGGAGCTGTTTTTT
CASSPQLAGTTGELFF
>-|TRBV5-8|-|TRBJ2-5
TGTGCCAGCAGACTGGGTCTAAGGATACAAGAGACCCAGTACTTC
CASRLGLRIQETQYF
>-|TRBV21-1|-|TRBJ2-7
TGTGCCAGCAGCGATAGGACAGTCTACGAGCAGTACTTC
CASSDRTVYEQYF
>-|TRBV15|-|TRBJ1-5
TGTGCCACCAGCAGAGTGCAGTTTGCTAATCAGCCCCAGCATTTT
CATSRVQFANQPQHF
>TRBD2|TRBV18|-|TRBJ2-1
TGTGCCAGCTCCCGGAAGGGGAGGGCGAATGAGCAGTTCTTC
CASSRKGRANEQFF
>TRBD1|TRBV12-3/TRBV12-4|-|TRBJ2-2
TGTGCCAGCAGTTCCGGGACAGGGATCACCGGGGAGCTGTTTTTT
CASSSGTGITGELFF
>-|TRBV5-1|-|TRBJ2-2
TGCGCCAGTACCGACTCCACTGGTAACACCGGGGAGCTGTTTTTT
CASTDSTGNTGELFF
>-|TRBV7-9|-|TRBJ2-1
TGTGCCAGCAGCTTAGCCCCCCTGGTTAGCGGCTACAATGAGCAGTTCTTC
CASSLAPLVSGYNEQFF
>-|TRBV29-1|-|TRBJ2-4
TGCAGCGTTGAACAGCAGAGAAACATTCAGTACTTC
CSVEQQRNIQYF
>-|TRBV25-1|once|TRBJ2-1
TGTGCCAGCAGGTGGGGACTGGGTGAGCAGTTCTTC
CASRWGLGEQFF
>-|TRBV6-2/TRBV6-3|once|TRBJ1-4
TGTGCCAGCAGCCTCCGCAGAGAAGAAAAACTGTTTTTT
CASSLRREEKLFF
>TRBD2|TRBV11-3|-|TRBJ2-1
TGTGCCAGCAGCCCGAGGGCGGGAGGTGATGAGCAGTTCTTC
CASSPRAGGDEQFF
>TRBD2|TRBV6-1|-|TRBJ2-5
TGTGCCAGCAGTGATACTCTGGGGACTAGGGGTGAGACCCAGTACTTC
CASSDTLGTRGETQYF
>-|TRBV19|-|TRBJ1-5
TGTGCCAGTACCATACCGGGGGTAAATCAGCCCCAGCATTTT
CASTIPGVNQPQHF
>TRBD2|TRBV29-1|-|TRBJ2-7
TGCAGCGCACATACAGGGACTAGCGGGAGCTACGAGCAGTACTTC
CSAHTGTSGSYEQYF
>-|TRBV7-2|-|TRBJ2-3
TGTGCCAGCAGCTTAGCGGTAACCACAGATACGCAGTATTTT
CASSLAVTTDTQYF
>-|TRBV9|-|TRBJ2-1
TGTGCCAGCAGCGGAGGGGGGGATTACAATGAGCAGTTCTTC
CASSGGGDYNEQFF
>TRBD1|TRBV25-1|-|TRBJ1-1
TGTGCCAGCAGTGATCGCTGGACAGGGGGGAACACTGAAGCTTTCTTT
CASSDRWTGGNTEAFF
>-|TRBV15|-|TRBJ2-6
TGTGCCACCAGTAACGCAGGGTTTACCAACGTCCTGACTTTC
CATSNAGFTNVLTF
>-|TRBV12-5|-|TRBJ2-2
TGTGCTAGTGGTTCCGGACTGAGACTGAACACCGGGGAGCTGTTTTTT
CASGSGLRLNTGELFF